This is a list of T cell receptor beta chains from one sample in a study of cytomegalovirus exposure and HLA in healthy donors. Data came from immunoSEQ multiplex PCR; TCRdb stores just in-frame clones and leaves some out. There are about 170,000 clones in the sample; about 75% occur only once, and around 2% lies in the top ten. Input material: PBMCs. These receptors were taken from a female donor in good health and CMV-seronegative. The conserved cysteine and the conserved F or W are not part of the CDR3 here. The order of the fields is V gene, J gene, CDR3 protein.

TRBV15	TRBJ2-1	ATSKQDFYNEQF
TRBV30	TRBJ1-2	AWSQQGTGGYT
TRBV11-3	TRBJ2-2	ASSPLSGGTGELF
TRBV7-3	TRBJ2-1	ASSLSPQGYNEQF
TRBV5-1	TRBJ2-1	ASSSFPSGSGTVNEQF
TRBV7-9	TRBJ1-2	SSSVNRSPYT
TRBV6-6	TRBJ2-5	ASSWRAGETQY
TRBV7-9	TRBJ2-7	ASSLGGAGGSYEQY
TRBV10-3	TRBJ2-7	AISEGGGPSYEQY
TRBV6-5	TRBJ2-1	ASSPRLETHNEQF
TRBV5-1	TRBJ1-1	ASSSGGGDTEAF